A single sample gave rise to the 17 T cell receptor beta chains below, sequenced in a study of control samples from healthy donors and cancer patients. Sequencing used immunoSEQ multiplex PCR; TCRdb keeps in-frame clones, though not all of them. Of 100,000 or so clones listed, 83% are singletons. The sample taken for sequencing was blood. These TCRs come from a woman aged 50 to 65 in good health.

The chain employs TRBV4-2 and TRBJ1-3; tentatively, D is TRBD1 (5 bases). V lost 1 base, J lost 0 bases, and 13 bases lay in between. The CDR3 spans 17 residues. Germline V gives CDR1 LGHNA, CDR2 YNFKEQ. DNA for the CDR3: TGTGCCAGCAGCCAAGTGGACATCTCCCACTCTGGAAACACCATATATTTT. Protein: CASSQVDISHSGNTIYF.

This chain links TRBV18 with TRBJ2-5, with 11 bases identical to TRBD2. This CDR3 has 15 amino acids. The trim removed 6 bases at V and 5 bases at J, leaving 8 bases unmatched. CDR1 is KGHSH and CDR2 is LQKENI in the germline V gene. The CDR3 here is CASSSLAGAGETQYF. CDR3 DNA sequence: TGTGCCAGCTCGTCACTAGCGGGGGCCGGGGAGACCCAGTACTTC.

The chain has TRBV4-3 and TRBJ2-7; TRBD2 is a possible D gene (5 bases). Trimming removed 0 bases at V and 1 base at J, with 10 bases between. Germline-derived CDR1 and CDR2 are LGHNA and YSLEER. This CDR3 region has 15 residues. CDR3 in DNA: TGCGCCAGCAGCCAAGATGTCGGAGGTTCCTACGAGCAGTACTTC. Protein product: CASSQDVGGSYEQYF.

The chain combines TRBV3-1 (or the pseudogene TRBV3-2) with TRBJ2-7; 7 bases agree with TRBD2. V shed 3 bases, J shed 5 bases, and the junction held 4 bases outside the gene matches. This CDR3 is 13 amino acids long. Per the germline V gene, CDR1 is LGHDT and CDR2 is YNNKEL (reference sequence). The CDR3 reads CASSQRGRDEQYF. CDR3 nucleotides: TGTGCCAGCAGCCAGAGAGGGAGGGACGAGCAGTACTTC.

This clone was observed once. This chain joins TRBV19 and TRBJ1-1; D is ambiguous. This CDR3 contains 15 residues. Germline V lookup: CDR1 LNHDA, CDR2 SQIVND (reference sequence). V was shortened by 8 bases and J by 0 bases, with 16 bases between the two germline ends. The CDR3 sequence is CASCNDGYMNTEAFF. CDR3 sequence (DNA): TGTGCCAGTTGTAATGACGGGTACATGAACACTGAAGCTTTCTTT.

This sequence joins TRBV28 and TRBJ1-2; D uncertain. The CDR3 extends over 12 amino acids. Trimming stripped 5 bases from V and 4 bases from J, with 8 bases between. Germline assignment: CDR1 MDHEN and CDR2 SYDVKM. The CDR3 DNA reads as TGTGCCAGCAGTCCCCCGGTCTATGGCTACACCTTC. Translation: CASSPPVYGYTF.

This chain uses TRBV7-3 with TRBJ1-1; possibly TRBD1 for D (5 bases). CDR1 SGHTA and CDR2 FQGTGA come from the germline V gene. The length of the CDR3 is 16 residues. The V end lost 1 base, the J end lost 1 base, and 13 bases lay between the germline ends. CDR3 sequence: CASSLNGAGRNTEAFF. CDR3 DNA sequence: TGTGCCAGCAGCTTAAATGGTGCAGGGAGGAACACTGAAGCTTTCTTT.

The DNA of the CDR3 is TGTGCCACCCAATTGTCGGGAACGAACACCGGGGAGCTGTTTTTT. It codes for CATQLSGTNTGELFF. This chain connects TRBV24-1 to TRBJ2-2; D is perhaps TRBD2 (5 bases). CDR3 length: 15 residues. V was clipped by 9 bases and J by 0 bases, with 13 bases between them. The germline V gene has CDR1 KGHDR and CDR2 SFDVKD.

The chain uses TRBV2 and TRBJ2-7; 7 positions match TRBD1. J was trimmed by 5 bases and V by 5 bases; bases with no gene match: 9. The CDR3 is 14 amino acids. Germline V CDR1 and CDR2: SNHLY, FYNNEI. Here the CDR3 DNA reads TGTGCCAGCAGTCTCGACAGGGTAGTTGACGAGCAGTACTTC. Translated, it gives CASSLDRVVDEQYF.

The chain couples TRBV7-8 to TRBJ2-3; 9 nucleotides align to TRBD2. CDR3 length: 14 residues. J was trimmed by 8 bases and V by 6 bases; bases with no gene match: 9. Germline-derived CDR1 and CDR2 are SGHVS and FQNEAQ. The chain's CDR3 is CASRPSGATGTQYF. The DNA for the CDR3 is TGTGCCAGCAGGCCTAGCGGGGCCACCGGTACGCAGTATTTT.

The chain has TRBV28 and TRBJ2-2; D is ambiguous. The CDR3 runs 14 residues. V shed 3 bases and J shed 0 bases, with 5 bases lying between them. Germline V gives CDR1 MDHEN, CDR2 SYDVKM. The CDR3 spells CASSFQPNTGELFF. CDR3 in DNA: TGTGCCAGCAGTTTTCAGCCGAACACCGGGGAGCTGTTTTTT.

The chain combines TRBV3-1 (or the pseudogene TRBV3-2) with TRBJ2-1; D remains ambiguous. V was clipped by 0 bases and J by 7 bases, with 13 bases between them. Per germline, CDR1 LGHDT and CDR2 YNNKEL (reference sequence). The CDR3 totals 15 residues. CDR3 in DNA: TGTGCCAGCAGCCAAGATGTGTCTAGAGCTAATGAGCAGTTCTTC. This encodes CASSQDVSRANEQFF.

The chain couples TRBV4-3 to TRBJ1-1, with a tentative D call TRBD1 (5 bases). Trimming took off 0 bases at V and 3 bases at J, with 11 bases between the two ends. CDR3 length equals 15 residues. Germline V gene data show CDR1 as LGHNA and CDR2 as YSLEER. The CDR3 nucleotides read TGCGCCAGCAGCCAAGATTTGGGAGGGGACACTGAAGCTTTCTTT. Its protein is CASSQDLGGDTEAFF.

A few counts support this clone. The chain uses TRBV2 and TRBJ2-7; 9 nucleotides match TRBD1. V shed 6 bases and J 4 bases; nucleotides not matched to a gene: 7. Germline V lookup: CDR1 SNHLY, CDR2 FYNNEI. The CDR3 covers 14 residues. The CDR3 here is CASSARDREYEQYF. In DNA, the CDR3 is TGTGCCAGCAGCGCCCGGGACAGGGAGTACGAGCAGTACTTC. Together with reference TRBV2 and TRBJ2-7, the CDR3 gives the full variable domain: EPEVTQTPSHQVTQMGQEVILRCVPISNHLYFYWYRQILGQKVEFLVSFYNNEISEKSEIFDDQFSVERPDGSNFTLKIRSTKLEDSAMYFCASSARDREYEQYFGPGTRLTVT.

The chain combines TRBV28 with TRBJ2-7; 9 nucleotides match TRBD1. The germline V gene has CDR1 MDHEN and CDR2 SYDVKM. The CDR3 consists of 14 residues. V dropped 4 bases and J dropped 5; count of bases not matched to a gene: 6. The CDR3 loop is CASSSRDRVNEQYF. CDR3 nucleotide sequence: TGTGCCAGCAGTTCCCGGGACAGGGTCAACGAGCAGTACTTC.

The V call is TRBV7-2, the J call TRBJ1-5; D is unresolved. V dropped 1 base and J dropped 7 bases, with 5 bases sitting between them. The CDR3 length is 12 residues. Germline CDR1 reads SGHTA; CDR2 reads FQGNSA. The CDR3 sequence: CASSLDYQPQHF. CDR3 nucleotides: TGTGCCAGCAGCTTAGATTACCAGCCCCAGCATTTT. The full variable domain, completed using reference TRBV7-2 and TRBJ1-5, is GAGVSQSPSNKVTEKGKDVELRCDPISGHTALYWYRQSLGQGLEFLIYFQGNSAPDKSGLPSDRFSAERTGGSVSTLTIQRTQQEDSAVYLCASSLDYQPQHFGDGTRLSIL.

The chain carries TRBV4-3 and TRBJ1-1, with D possibly being TRBD1 (6 bases). The CDR3 consists of 15 residues. CDR1 and CDR2 from the germline V gene are LGHNA and YSLEER. The V gene lost 0 bases and the J gene lost 6 bases, with 14 bases spanning the gap. CDR3 region: CASSQDLGGYAEAFF. The CDR3 bases are TGCGCCAGCAGCCAAGATCTAGGGGGGTACGCTGAAGCTTTCTTT.